This T cell receptor (beta chain) was observed in a study of CD8+ T cells in alopecia areata. CDR3 length: 14 amino acids. V was clipped by 4 bases and J by 4 bases, with 13 bases between them. CDR1 and CDR2 from the germline V gene are MGHDK and SYGVNS. Reverse transcribed after extraction, RNA yielded cDNA as the sequencing template. The method was immunoSEQ multiplex PCR; TCRdb's version includes in-frame clones alone and lacks a portion of them. The sample has about 130,000 clones; about 59% are singletons. This sample's treatment: oral pan-JAK inhibitor, 5-10 mg twice daily. The chain links TRBV25-1 to TRBJ1-1; D unclear. The material sequenced was CD8+ T cells sorted from blood, taken at week 4, from a patient treated with tofacitinib. The sequence derives from a human donor with alopecia areata. CDR3 amino acids: CASSAPGSGTEAFF. CDR3 DNA sequence: TGTGCCAGCAGTGCACCGGGTTCGGGCACTGAAGCTTTCTTT.